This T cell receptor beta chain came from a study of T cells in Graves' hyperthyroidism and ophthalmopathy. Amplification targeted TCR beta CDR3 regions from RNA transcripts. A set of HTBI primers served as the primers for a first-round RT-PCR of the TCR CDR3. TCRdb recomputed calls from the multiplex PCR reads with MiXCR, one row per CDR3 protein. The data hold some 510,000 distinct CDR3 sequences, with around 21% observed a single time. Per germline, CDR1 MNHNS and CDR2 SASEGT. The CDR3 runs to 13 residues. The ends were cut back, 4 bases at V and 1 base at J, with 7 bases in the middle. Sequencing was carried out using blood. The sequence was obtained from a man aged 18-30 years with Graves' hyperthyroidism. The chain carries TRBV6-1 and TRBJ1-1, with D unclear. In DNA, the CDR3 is TGTGCCAGCAGTGTAAGAGAGAACACTGAAGCTTTCTTT. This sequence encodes CASSVRENTEAFF.